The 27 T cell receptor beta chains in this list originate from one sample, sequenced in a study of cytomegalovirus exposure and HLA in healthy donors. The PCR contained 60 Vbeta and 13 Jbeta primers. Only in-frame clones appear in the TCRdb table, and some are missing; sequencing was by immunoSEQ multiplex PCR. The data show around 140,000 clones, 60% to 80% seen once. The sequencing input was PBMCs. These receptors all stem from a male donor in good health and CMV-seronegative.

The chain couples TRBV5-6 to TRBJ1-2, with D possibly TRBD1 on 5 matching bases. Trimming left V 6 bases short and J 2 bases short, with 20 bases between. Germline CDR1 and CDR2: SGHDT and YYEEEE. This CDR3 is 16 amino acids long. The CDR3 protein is CASTPAPSGGNYGYTF. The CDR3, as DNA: TGTGCCAGCACCCCCGCCCCCTCCGGGGGAAACTATGGCTACACCTTC.

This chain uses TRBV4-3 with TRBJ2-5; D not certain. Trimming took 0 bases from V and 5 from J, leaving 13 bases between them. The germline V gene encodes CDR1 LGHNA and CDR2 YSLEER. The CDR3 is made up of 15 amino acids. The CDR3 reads CASSQDFTAGETQYF. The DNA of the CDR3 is TGCGCCAGCAGCCAAGATTTCACCGCCGGGGAGACCCAGTACTTC.

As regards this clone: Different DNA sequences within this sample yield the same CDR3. The CDR3 sequence: CASSYSGGESPLHF. CDR3 sequence (DNA): TGTGCCAGCAGTTACTCAGGGGGTGAGTCACCCCTCCACTTT. The rearrangement links TRBV6-5 to TRBJ1-6; D possibly corresponds to TRBD1 (6 bases). CDR3 size: 14 residues. V dropped 0 bases and J dropped 10 bases, with 10 bases sitting between them. Germline-derived CDR1 and CDR2 are MNHEY and SVGAGI.

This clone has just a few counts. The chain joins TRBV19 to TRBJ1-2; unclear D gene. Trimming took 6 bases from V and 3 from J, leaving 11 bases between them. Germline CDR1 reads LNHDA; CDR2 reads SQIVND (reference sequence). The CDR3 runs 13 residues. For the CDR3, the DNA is TGTGCCAGTAGCGGAGGTGATGACTATGGCTACACCTTC. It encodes CASSGGDDYGYTF.

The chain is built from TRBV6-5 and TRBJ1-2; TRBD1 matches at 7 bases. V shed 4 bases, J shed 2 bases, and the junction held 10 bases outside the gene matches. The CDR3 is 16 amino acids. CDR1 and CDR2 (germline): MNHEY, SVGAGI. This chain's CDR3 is CASSSNRQGPNYGYTF. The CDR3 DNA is TGTGCCAGCAGTTCCAATCGACAGGGCCCCAACTATGGCTACACCTTC.

CDR3 protein: CASRWDRNTEAFF. CDR3 bases: TGTGCCAGCAGGTGGGACAGGAACACTGAAGCTTTCTTT. The chain couples TRBV6-1 to TRBJ1-1, with 7 nucleotides matching TRBD1. The CDR3 covers 13 residues. Germline V gene sequence: CDR1 MNHNS, CDR2 SASEGT. J gave up 1 base and V 6 bases, and 2 bases lay outside the gene matches.

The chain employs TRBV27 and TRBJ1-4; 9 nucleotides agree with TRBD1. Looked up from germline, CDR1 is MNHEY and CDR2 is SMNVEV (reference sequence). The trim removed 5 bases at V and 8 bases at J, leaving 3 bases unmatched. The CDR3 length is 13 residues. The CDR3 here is CASSLGTGEKLFF. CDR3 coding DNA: TGTGCCAGCAGTCTCGGGACAGGGGAAAAACTGTTTTTT.

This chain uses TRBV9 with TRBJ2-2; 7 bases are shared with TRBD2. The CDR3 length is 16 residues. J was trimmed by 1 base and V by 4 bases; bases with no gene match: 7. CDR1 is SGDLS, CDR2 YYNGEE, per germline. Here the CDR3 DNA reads TGTGCCAGCAGCTCCCGGGCTAGCGGGAACACCGGGGAGCTGTTTTTT. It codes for CASSSRASGNTGELFF.

The CDR3 sequence is CASSPDRSNEQYF. CDR3 nucleotide sequence: TGTGCCAGCTCACCGGACAGAAGTAACGAGCAGTACTTC. V gene TRBV18 combines with J gene TRBJ2-7; perhaps TRBD1 as D (6 bases). V lost 3 bases and J 5 bases, leaving 11 bases between the germline ends. CDR3 length: 13 residues. Germline CDR1 KGHSH, CDR2 LQKENI.

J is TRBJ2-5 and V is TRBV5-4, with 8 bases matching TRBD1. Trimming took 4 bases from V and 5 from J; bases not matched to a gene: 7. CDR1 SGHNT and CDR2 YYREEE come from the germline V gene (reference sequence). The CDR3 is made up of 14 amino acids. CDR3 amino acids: CASSEGQGWETQYF. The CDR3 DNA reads TGTGCCAGCAGCGAAGGACAGGGTTGGGAGACCCAGTACTTC.

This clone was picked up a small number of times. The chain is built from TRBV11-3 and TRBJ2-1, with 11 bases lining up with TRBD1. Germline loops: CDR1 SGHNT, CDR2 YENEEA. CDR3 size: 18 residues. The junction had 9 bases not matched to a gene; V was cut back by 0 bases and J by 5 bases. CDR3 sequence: CASSLERWGQGVNNEQFF. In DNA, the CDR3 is TGTGCCAGCAGCTTAGAACGTTGGGGACAGGGGGTCAACAATGAGCAGTTCTTC.

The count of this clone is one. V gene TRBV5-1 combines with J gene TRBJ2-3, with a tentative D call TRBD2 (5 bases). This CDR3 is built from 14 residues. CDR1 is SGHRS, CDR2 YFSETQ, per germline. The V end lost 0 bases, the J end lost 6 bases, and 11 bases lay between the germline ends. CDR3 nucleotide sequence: TGCGCCAGCAGCTTGGGGCGGGTAGGGGATACGCAGTATTTT. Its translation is CASSLGRVGDTQYF.

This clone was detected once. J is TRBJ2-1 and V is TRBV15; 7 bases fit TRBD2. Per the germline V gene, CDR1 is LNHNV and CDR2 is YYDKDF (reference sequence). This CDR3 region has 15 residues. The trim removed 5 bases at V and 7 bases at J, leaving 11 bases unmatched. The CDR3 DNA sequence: TGTGCCACCAGCCTTCGGGACTATTTTGTGAATGAGCAGTTCTTC. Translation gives CATSLRDYFVNEQFF.

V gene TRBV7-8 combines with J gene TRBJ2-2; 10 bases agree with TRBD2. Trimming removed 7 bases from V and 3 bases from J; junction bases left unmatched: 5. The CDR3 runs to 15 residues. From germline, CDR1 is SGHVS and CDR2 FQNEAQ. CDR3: CASNPTSGYTGELFF. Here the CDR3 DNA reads TGTGCCAGCAACCCGACTAGCGGGTACACCGGGGAGCTGTTTTTT.

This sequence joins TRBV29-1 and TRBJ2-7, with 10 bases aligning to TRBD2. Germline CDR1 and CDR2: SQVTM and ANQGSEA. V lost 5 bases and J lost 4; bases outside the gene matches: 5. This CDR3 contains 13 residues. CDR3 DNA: TGCAGCGTTTCCACTAGCGGGATATACGAGCAGTACTTC. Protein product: CSVSTSGIYEQYF.

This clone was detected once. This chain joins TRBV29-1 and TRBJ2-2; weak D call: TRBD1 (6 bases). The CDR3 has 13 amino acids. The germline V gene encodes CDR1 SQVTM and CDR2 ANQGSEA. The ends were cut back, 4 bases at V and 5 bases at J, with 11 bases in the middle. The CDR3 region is CSVGQGLTGELFF. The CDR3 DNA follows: TGCAGCGTTGGGCAGGGGCTGACCGGGGAGCTGTTTTTT.

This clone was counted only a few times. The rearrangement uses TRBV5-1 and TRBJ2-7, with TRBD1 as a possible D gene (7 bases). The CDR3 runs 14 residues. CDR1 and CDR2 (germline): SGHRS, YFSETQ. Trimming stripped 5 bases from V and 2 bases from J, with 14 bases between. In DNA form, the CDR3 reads TGCGCCAGCAGTTCGGGGGACAGAGCCTACGAGCAGTACTTC. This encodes CASSSGDRAYEQYF.

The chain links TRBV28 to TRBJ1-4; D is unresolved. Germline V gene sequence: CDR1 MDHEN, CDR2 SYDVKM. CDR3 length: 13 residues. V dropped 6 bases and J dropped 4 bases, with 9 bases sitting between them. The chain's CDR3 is CASRERLNEKLFF. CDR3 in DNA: TGTGCCAGCAGGGAGAGGCTTAATGAAAAACTGTTTTTT. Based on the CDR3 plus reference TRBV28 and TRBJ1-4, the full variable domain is DVKVTQSSRYLVKRTGEKVFLECVQDMDHENMFWYRQDPGLGLRLIYFSYDVKMKEKGDIPEGYSVSREKKERFSLILESASTNQTSMYLCASRERLNEKLFFGSGTQLSVL.

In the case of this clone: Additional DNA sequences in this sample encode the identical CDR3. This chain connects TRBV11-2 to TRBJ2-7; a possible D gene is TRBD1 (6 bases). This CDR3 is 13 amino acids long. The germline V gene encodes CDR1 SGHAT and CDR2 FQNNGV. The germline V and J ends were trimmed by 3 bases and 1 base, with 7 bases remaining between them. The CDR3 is CASSLGASYEQYF. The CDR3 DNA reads TGTGCCAGCAGCTTGGGGGCTTCCTACGAGCAGTACTTC.

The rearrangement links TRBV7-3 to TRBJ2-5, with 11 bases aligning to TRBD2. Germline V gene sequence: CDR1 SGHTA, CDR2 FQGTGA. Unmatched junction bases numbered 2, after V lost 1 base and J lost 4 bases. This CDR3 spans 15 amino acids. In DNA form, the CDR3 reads TGTGCCAGCAGCTTAAACCTAGCGGGAGGAGAGACCCAGTACTTC. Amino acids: CASSLNLAGGETQYF.

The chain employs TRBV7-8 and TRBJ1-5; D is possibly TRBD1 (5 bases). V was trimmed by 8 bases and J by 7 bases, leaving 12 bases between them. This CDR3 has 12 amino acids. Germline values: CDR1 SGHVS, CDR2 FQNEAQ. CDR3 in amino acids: CASGTGEQPQHF. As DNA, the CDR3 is TGTGCCAGCGGCACAGGTGAGCAGCCCCAGCATTTT.

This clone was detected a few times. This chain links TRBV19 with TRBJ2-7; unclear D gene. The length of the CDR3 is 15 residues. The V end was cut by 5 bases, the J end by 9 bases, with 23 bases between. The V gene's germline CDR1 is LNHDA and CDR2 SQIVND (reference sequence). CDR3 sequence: CASSVQSPTSSRQYF. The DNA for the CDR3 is TGTGCCAGTAGTGTACAGAGTCCTACGAGCAGTAGGCAGTACTTC.

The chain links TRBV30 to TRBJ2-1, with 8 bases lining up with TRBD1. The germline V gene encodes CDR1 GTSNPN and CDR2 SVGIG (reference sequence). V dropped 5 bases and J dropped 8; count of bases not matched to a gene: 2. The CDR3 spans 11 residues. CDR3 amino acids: CAWQGADEQFF. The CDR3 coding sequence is TGTGCCTGGCAGGGGGCGGATGAGCAGTTCTTC.

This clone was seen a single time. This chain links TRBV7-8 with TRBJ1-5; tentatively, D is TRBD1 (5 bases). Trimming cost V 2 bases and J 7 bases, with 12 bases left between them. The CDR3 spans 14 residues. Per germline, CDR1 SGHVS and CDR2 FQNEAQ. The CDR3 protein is CASSLSVGGQPQHF. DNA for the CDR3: TGTGCCAGCAGCTTATCGGTGGGGGGGCAGCCCCAGCATTTT.

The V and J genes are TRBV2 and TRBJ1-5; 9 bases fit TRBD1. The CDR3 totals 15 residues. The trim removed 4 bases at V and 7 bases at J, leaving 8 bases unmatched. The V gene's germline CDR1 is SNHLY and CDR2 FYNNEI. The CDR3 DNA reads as TGTGCCAGCAGTGCCTGGGGACAGGGTAGCCAGCCCCAGCATTTT. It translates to CASSAWGQGSQPQHF. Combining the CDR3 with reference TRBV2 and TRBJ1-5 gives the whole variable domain EPEVTQTPSHQVTQMGQEVILRCVPISNHLYFYWYRQILGQKVEFLVSFYNNEISEKSEIFDDQFSVERPDGSNFTLKIRSTKLEDSAMYFCASSAWGQGSQPQHFGDGTRLSIL.

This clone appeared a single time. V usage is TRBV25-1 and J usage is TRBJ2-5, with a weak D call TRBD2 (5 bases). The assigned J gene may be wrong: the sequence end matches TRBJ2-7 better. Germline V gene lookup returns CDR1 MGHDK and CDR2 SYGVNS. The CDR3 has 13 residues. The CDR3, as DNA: TGTGCCAGCAGCATGGACTGGACCTACGAGCAGTACTTC. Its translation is CASSMDWTYEQYF.

The CDR3 sequence: CASSLPPGLDYNEQFF. The CDR3 bases are TGTGCCAGTAGCCTTCCTCCAGGGTTAGACTACAATGAGCAGTTCTTC. The V call is TRBV19, the J call TRBJ2-1; D perhaps matches TRBD1 (5 bases). Germline V lookup: CDR1 LNHDA, CDR2 SQIVND (reference sequence). The V end lost 6 bases, the J end lost 3 bases, and 18 bases lay between the germline ends. The CDR3 loop spans 16 amino acids.